This T cell receptor (beta chain) was sequenced during a study of blood T cell repertoires in COVID-19. Produced via immunoSEQ multiplex PCR; TCRdb's table is partial and in-frame only. The table lists about 280,000 clones, nearly 90% of them singletons. The germline V gene has CDR1 GTSNPN and CDR2 SVGIG (reference sequence). This CDR3 is 15 amino acids long. With V trimmed by 5 bases and J by 7 bases, 12 bases remained unmatched. The V and J genes are TRBV30 and TRBJ2-2; 8 positions match TRBD1. The TCR comes from a young woman with acute COVID-19. The sequencing sample was made of PBMCs or T cells enriched from blood (not recorded which). The CDR3 protein is CAWYGQGTANGELFF. The CDR3, as DNA: TGTGCCTGGTATGGACAGGGCACTGCTAACGGGGAGCTGTTTTTT.